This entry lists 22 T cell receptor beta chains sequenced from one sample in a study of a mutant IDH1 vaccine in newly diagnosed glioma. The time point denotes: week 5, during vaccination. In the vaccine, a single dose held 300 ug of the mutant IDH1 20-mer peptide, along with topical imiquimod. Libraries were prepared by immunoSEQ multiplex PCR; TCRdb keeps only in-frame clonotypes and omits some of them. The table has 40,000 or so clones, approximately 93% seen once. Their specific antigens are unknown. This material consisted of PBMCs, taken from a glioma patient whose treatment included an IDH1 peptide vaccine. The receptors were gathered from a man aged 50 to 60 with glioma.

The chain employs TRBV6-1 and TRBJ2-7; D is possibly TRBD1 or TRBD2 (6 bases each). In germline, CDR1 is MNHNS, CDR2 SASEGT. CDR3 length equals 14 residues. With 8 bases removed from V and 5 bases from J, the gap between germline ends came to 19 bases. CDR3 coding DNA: TGTGCCAGCTCTCTTAGGGGGGTCGGAGACGAGCAGTACTTC. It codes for CASSLRGVGDEQYF.

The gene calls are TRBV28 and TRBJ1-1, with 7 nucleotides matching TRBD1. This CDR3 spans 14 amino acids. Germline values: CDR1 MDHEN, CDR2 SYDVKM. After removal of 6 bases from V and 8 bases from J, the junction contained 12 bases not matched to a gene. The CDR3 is CASRRLITGAEAFF. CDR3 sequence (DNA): TGTGCCAGCAGGCGCCTGATAACAGGGGCAGAAGCTTTCTTT.

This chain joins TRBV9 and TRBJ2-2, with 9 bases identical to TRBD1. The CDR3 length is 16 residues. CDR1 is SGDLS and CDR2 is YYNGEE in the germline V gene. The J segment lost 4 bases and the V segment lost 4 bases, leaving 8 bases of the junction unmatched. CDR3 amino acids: CASSWGQGAVTGELFF. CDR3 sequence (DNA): TGTGCCAGCAGCTGGGGACAGGGAGCCGTCACCGGGGAGCTGTTTTTT. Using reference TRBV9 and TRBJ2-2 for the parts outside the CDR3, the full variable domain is DSGVTQTPKHLITATGQRVTLRCSPRSGDLSVYWYQQSLDQGLQFLIQYYNGEERAKGNILERFSAQQFPDLHSELNLSSLELGDSALYFCASSWGQGAVTGELFFGEGSRLTVL.

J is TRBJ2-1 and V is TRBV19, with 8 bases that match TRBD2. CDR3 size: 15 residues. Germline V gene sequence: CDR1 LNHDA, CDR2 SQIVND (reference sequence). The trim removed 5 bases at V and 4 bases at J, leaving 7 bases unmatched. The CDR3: CASSESSGPYNEQFF. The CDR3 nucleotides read TGTGCCAGTAGTGAATCTAGCGGGCCATACAATGAGCAGTTCTTC.

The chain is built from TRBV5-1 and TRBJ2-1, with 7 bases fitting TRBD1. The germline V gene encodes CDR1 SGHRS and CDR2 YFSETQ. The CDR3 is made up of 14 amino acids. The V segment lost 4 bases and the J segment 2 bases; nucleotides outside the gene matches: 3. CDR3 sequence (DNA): TGCGCCAGCAGCCAGGGACAGACCTACAATGAGCAGTTCTTC. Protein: CASSQGQTYNEQFF.

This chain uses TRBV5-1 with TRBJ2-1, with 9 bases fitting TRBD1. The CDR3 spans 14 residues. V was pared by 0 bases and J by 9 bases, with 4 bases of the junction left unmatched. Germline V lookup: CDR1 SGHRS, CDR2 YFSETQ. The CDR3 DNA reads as TGCGCCAGCAGCTTGGTACAGGGGGCAAGTGAGCAGTTCTTC. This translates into CASSLVQGASEQFF.

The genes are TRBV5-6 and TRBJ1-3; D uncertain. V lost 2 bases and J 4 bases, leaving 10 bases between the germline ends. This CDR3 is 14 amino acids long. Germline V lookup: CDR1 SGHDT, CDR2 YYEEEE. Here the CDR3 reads CASSFAYGGNTIYF. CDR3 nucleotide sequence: TGTGCCAGCAGCTTTGCTTACGGAGGAAACACCATATATTTT.

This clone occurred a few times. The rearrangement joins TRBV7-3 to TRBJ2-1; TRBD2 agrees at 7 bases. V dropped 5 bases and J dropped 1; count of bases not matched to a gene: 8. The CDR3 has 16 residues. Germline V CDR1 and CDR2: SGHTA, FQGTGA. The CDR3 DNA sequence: TGTGCCAGCAGCCCCCAGGGCGGGAGATCCTACAATGAGCAGTTCTTC. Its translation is CASSPQGGRSYNEQFF.

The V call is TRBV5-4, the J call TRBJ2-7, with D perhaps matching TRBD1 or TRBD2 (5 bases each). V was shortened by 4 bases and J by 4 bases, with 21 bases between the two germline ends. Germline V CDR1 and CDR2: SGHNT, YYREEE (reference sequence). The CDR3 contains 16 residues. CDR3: CASSPWDRGHKYEQYF. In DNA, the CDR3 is TGTGCCAGCAGCCCTTGGGACCGTGGACATAAGTACGAGCAGTACTTC.

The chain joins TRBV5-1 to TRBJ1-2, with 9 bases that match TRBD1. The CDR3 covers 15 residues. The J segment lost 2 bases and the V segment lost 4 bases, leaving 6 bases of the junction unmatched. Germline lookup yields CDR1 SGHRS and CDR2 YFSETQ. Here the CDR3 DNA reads TGCGCCAGCAGCATAACCGGGACAGGGAACTATGGCTACACCTTC. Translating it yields CASSITGTGNYGYTF.

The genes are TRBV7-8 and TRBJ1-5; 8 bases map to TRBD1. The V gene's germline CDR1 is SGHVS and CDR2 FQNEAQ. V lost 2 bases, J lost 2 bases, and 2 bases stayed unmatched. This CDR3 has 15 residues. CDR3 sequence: CASSLQGARNQPQHF. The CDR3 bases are TGTGCCAGCAGCTTACAGGGGGCGCGCAATCAGCCCCAGCATTTT.

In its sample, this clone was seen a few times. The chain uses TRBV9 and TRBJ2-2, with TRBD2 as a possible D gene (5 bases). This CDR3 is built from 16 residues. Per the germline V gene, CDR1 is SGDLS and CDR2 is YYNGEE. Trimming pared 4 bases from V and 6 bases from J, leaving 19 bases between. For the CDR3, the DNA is TGTGCCAGCAGCTCTTCGGCCAGAGGGATGTCCGGGGAGCTGTTTTTT. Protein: CASSSSARGMSGELFF.

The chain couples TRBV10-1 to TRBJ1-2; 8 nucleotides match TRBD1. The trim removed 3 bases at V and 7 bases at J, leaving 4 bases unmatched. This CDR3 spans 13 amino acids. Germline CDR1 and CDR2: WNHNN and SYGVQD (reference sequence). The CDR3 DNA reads TGCGCCAGCAGTGACGGACAGGGTGGTGGCTACACCTTC. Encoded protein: CASSDGQGGGYTF.

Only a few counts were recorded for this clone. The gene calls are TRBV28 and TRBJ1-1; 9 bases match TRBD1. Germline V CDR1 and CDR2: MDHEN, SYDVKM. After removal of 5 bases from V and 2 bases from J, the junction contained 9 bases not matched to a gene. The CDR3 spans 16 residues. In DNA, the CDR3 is TGTGCCAGCAGTCCTCGGGGACAGGGATTAAACACTGAAGCTTTCTTT. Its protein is CASSPRGQGLNTEAFF.

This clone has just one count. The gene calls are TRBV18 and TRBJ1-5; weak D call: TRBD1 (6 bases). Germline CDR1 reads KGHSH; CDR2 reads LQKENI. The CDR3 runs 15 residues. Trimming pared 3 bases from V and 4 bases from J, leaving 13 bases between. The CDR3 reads CASSPQGGSNQPQHF. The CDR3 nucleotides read TGTGCCAGCTCACCCCAAGGGGGATCAAATCAGCCCCAGCATTTT.

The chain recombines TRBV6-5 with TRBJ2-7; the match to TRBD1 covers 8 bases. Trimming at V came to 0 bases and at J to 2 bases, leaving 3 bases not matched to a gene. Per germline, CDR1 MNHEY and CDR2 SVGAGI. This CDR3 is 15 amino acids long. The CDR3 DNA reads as TGTGCCAGCAGTTACTCAGGCAGGGGGCCCTACGAGCAGTACTTC. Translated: CASSYSGRGPYEQYF.

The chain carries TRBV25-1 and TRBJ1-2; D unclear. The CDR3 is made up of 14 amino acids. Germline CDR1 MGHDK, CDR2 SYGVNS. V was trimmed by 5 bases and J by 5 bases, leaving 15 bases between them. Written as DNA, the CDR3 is TGTGCCAGCAGTCCTCGGTCCGGGCGGTATGGCTACACCTTC. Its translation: CASSPRSGRYGYTF.

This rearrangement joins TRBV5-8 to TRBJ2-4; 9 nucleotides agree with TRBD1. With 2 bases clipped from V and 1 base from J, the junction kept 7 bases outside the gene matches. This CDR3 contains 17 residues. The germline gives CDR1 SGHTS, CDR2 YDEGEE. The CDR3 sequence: CASSFTGTGWAKNIQYF. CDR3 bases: TGTGCCAGCAGCTTTACCGGGACAGGGTGGGCCAAAAACATTCAGTACTTC.

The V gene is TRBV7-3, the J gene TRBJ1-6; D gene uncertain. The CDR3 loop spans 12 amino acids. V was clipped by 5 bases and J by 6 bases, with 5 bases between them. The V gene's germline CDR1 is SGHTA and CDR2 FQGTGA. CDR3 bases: TGTGCCAGCAGCCGAATTAATTCACCCCTCCACTTT. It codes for CASSRINSPLHF.

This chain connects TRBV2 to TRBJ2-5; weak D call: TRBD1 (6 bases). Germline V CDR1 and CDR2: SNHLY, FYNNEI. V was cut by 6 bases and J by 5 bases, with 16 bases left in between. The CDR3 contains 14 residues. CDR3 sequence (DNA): TGTGCCAGCAGCCAACAGGGATGGGGGGAGACCCAGTACTTC. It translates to CASSQQGWGETQYF.

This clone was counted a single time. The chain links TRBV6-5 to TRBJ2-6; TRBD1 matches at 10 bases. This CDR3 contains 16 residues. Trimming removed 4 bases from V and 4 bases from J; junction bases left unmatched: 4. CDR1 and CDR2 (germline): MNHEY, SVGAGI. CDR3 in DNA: TGTGCCAGCAGTTTCGACAGGGGGCCAGGGGCCAACGTCCTGACTTTC. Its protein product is CASSFDRGPGANVLTF.

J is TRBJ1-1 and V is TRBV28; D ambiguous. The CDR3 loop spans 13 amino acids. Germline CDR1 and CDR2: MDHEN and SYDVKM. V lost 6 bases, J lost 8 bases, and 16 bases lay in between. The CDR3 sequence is CASRDSPGSEAFF. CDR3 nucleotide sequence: TGTGCCAGCAGAGACTCCCCCGGGTCCGAAGCTTTCTTT.